A single sample gave rise to the 18 T cell receptor beta chains below, sequenced in a study of OX40 agonist ivuxolimab in advanced cancers. The protocol was immunoSEQ multiplex PCR, while the TCRdb copy is restricted to in-frame clones and leaves out a portion. This table holds fewer than 85,000 clones, 80% to 90% found once. The material was CD4+ or CD8+ T cells sorted from blood, obtained in a trial of the OX40 agonist ivuxolimab. The source is an adult with an advanced solid tumor such as melanoma, head and neck, liver or kidney cancer.

This clone appeared once. This chain connects TRBV27 to TRBJ1-5; D is uncertain. The CDR3 length is 13 residues. The V and J ends lost 6 bases and 9 bases respectively, with 15 bases between them. Germline assignment: CDR1 MNHEY and CDR2 SMNVEV (reference sequence). The CDR3 nucleotides read TGTGCCAGCAGCCTCCAGGTTTTGGGGCCCCAGCATTTT. Its translation: CASSLQVLGPQHF.

The chain has TRBV5-1 and TRBJ2-7; 8 bases map to TRBD1. Per the germline V gene, CDR1 is SGHRS and CDR2 is YFSETQ. V lost 2 bases to trimming and J lost 5 bases; unmatched junction nucleotides: 9. This CDR3 is 15 amino acids long. The CDR3 nucleotides are TGCGCCAGCAGCTTAGGACAGGGAATTAGTCACGAGCAGTACTTC. Protein product: CASSLGQGISHEQYF.

The chain has TRBV7-3 and TRBJ2-7; D call uncertain. V was cut by 5 bases and J by 2 bases, with 13 bases left in between. CDR1 SGHTA and CDR2 FQGTGA come from the germline V gene. The CDR3 is 14 residues long. The CDR3 here is CASSHPTRTYEQYF. The CDR3 DNA sequence: TGTGCCAGCAGCCACCCGACCCGAACCTACGAGCAGTACTTC.

The rearrangement uses TRBV4-2 and TRBJ2-7; TRBD2 is a possible D gene (8 bases). Trimming took 1 base from V and 6 from J, leaving 22 bases between them. CDR1 is LGHNA, CDR2 YNFKEQ, per germline. CDR3 size: 17 residues. Here the CDR3 DNA reads TGTGCCAGCAGCCAAGTTAACAGGGGAGCGGGAGTCCCCGAGCAGTACTTC. Its protein is CASSQVNRGAGVPEQYF.

Worth noting for this clone: The same CDR3 can be traced to other DNA sequences in this sample. This chain links TRBV27 with TRBJ2-7; 11 nucleotides align to TRBD2. The germline CDR1 and CDR2 sequences are MNHEY and SMNVEV (reference sequence). V lost 2 bases, J lost 3 bases, and 0 bases stayed unmatched. This CDR3 has 14 residues. The CDR3 nucleotides read TGTGCCAGCAGTTTAACTAGCGGGAGCTACGAGCAGTACTTC. Translation: CASSLTSGSYEQYF.

The chain's CDR3 is CASSEGGEQYF. The CDR3 nucleotides read TGCGCCAGCAGTGAGGGTGGGGAGCAGTACTTC. The chain carries TRBV10-2 and TRBJ2-7; D gene ambiguous. CDR1 and CDR2 from the germline V gene are WSHSY and SAAADI. There are 11 residues in the CDR3. Trimming took 2 bases from V and 7 from J, leaving 6 bases between them.

V gene TRBV27 combines with J gene TRBJ1-5, with D tentatively TRBD1 (6 bases). The CDR3 runs to 13 residues. V gave up 6 bases and J gave up 3 bases, with 9 bases separating them. Germline V lookup: CDR1 MNHEY, CDR2 SMNVEV (reference sequence). CDR3: CASRDSLNQPQHF. CDR3 nucleotide sequence: TGTGCCAGCAGGGACAGCCTCAATCAGCCCCAGCATTTT.

The chain recombines TRBV9 with TRBJ2-1, with D maybe TRBD2 (6 bases). Germline V gene data show CDR1 as SGDLS and CDR2 as YYNGEE. The germline V and J ends were trimmed by 6 bases and 8 bases, with 15 bases remaining between them. The CDR3 runs 13 residues. CDR3 amino acids: CASTLGLGDEQFF. The CDR3 DNA follows: TGTGCCAGCACCCTGGGACTTGGCGATGAGCAGTTCTTC.

V and J are TRBV5-1 and TRBJ2-7, with 10 bases that match TRBD1. V lost 4 bases and J lost 1; bases outside the gene matches: 5. CDR3 length equals 15 residues. Germline V CDR1 and CDR2: SGHRS, YFSETQ. The CDR3 bases are TGCGCCAGCAGCCAGACAGGGGGCTATTCCTACGAGCAGTACTTC. Its translation: CASSQTGGYSYEQYF.

The chain carries TRBV4-1 and TRBJ2-7; D call uncertain. V dropped 2 bases and J dropped 2 bases, with 19 bases sitting between them. Germline lookup yields CDR1 MGHRA and CDR2 YSYEKL. This CDR3 comprises 17 residues. Written as DNA, the CDR3 is TGCGCCAGCAGCCAACCCACCCCCACTTCCCCTACCTACGAGCAGTACTTC. This sequence encodes CASSQPTPTSPTYEQYF.

The genes are TRBV5-1 and TRBJ1-1; the D is unclear. Germline CDR1 SGHRS, CDR2 YFSETQ. CDR3 length: 13 amino acids. The germline V and J ends were trimmed by 0 bases and 3 bases, with 6 bases remaining between them. CDR3 DNA: TGCGCCAGCAGCTTGGCCGGGGACACTGAAGCTTTCTTT. Residues: CASSLAGDTEAFF.

This clone was counted once. V gene TRBV27 combines with J gene TRBJ1-2; no definite D call. The CDR3 is made up of 15 amino acids. The germline V and J ends were trimmed by 3 bases and 5 bases, with 16 bases remaining between them. Per the germline V gene, CDR1 is MNHEY and CDR2 is SMNVEV (reference sequence). The CDR3 coding sequence is TGTGCCAGCAGTTTGACCGCCGCGAATGAATATGGCTACACCTTC. It specifies CASSLTAANEYGYTF.

The rearrangement uses TRBV28 and TRBJ2-7; D might be TRBD2 (5 bases). Germline V lookup: CDR1 MDHEN, CDR2 SYDVKM. The CDR3 has 16 amino acids. V was cut by 1 base and J by 3 bases, with 16 bases left in between. The CDR3 region has the DNA TGTGCCAGCAGTTTATACCCCACCCCTCGGGACTACGAGCAGTACTTC. Translating gives CASSLYPTPRDYEQYF. The whole variable domain, filled in from reference TRBV28 and TRBJ2-7, reads DVKVTQSSRYLVKRTGEKVFLECVQDMDHENMFWYRQDPGLGLRLIYFSYDVKMKEKGDIPEGYSVSREKKERFSLILESASTNQTSMYLCASSLYPTPRDYEQYFGPGTRLTVT.

This chain links TRBV6-1 with TRBJ2-5; no clear D gene. The CDR3 has 17 residues. Between the trimmed V and J ends, which lost 2 bases and 5 bases, there was a span of 21 bases. Germline assignment: CDR1 MNHNS and CDR2 SASEGT. CDR3 nucleotide sequence: TGTGCCAGCAGTGAATCCAGGTCACAGATGGCATCTGAGACCCAGTACTTC. Its translation: CASSESRSQMASETQYF.

The chain has TRBV19 and TRBJ2-1; TRBD1 might be the D (6 bases). The germline V and J ends were trimmed by 7 bases and 5 bases, with 12 bases remaining between them. The CDR3 loop spans 13 amino acids. CDR1 is LNHDA and CDR2 is SQIVND in the germline V gene (reference sequence). CDR3 sequence reads: CASTRPGDNEQFF. The CDR3 DNA is TGTGCCAGTACCCGCCCAGGGGACAATGAGCAGTTCTTC.

The rearrangement links TRBV18 to TRBJ1-2; possible D gene TRBD1, 6 bases. This CDR3 is built from 14 residues. Germline V gene sequence: CDR1 KGHSH, CDR2 LQKENI. The germline V and J ends were trimmed by 3 bases and 4 bases, with 12 bases remaining between them. CDR3 DNA: TGTGCCAGCTCACCGGAGGGGGGGGCCTATGGCTACACCTTC. Translation: CASSPEGGAYGYTF.

This clone is a singleton in its sample. V and J are TRBV29-1 and TRBJ2-7, with D possibly called TRBD1 or TRBD2 (6 bases each). The CDR3 sequence is 12 residues long. Trimming cost V 6 bases and J 4 bases, with 13 bases left between them. Germline CDR1 reads SQVTM; CDR2 reads ANQGSEA. The CDR3: CSVTGASYEQYF. CDR3 coding DNA: TGCAGCGTGACGGGGGCATCTTACGAGCAGTACTTC.

The chain links TRBV5-1 to TRBJ2-3; 7 nucleotides align to TRBD1. The junction had 5 bases not matched to a gene; V was cut back by 4 bases and J by 0 bases. The CDR3 is 15 residues long. The germline gives CDR1 SGHRS, CDR2 YFSETQ. The CDR3 DNA reads TGCGCCAGCAGCCAAGGGACAGCTAGCACAGATACGCAGTATTTT. This encodes CASSQGTASTDTQYF.